This T cell receptor (beta chain) is drawn from a study of T cell changes during pregnancy in multiple sclerosis. Clones were sequenced by immunoSEQ multiplex PCR, and TCRdb holds only the in-frame ones, with some missing. The sample shows tens of thousands of clones, around 90% of them seen only once. The specimen comprised peripheral blood, sampled in the first trimester of pregnancy. The clonotype originates from a female donor with multiple sclerosis, enrolled in a pregnancy study.

CDR3 protein: CASIGSSSGNTIYF. DNA for the CDR3: TGTGCCAGTATTGGTTCGAGCTCTGGAAACACCATATATTTT. This chain connects TRBV19 to TRBJ1-3; no firm D call. Germline CDR1 and CDR2: LNHDA and SQIVND (reference sequence). There are 14 residues in the CDR3. The ends were cut back, 7 bases at V and 0 bases at J, with 10 bases in the middle.